This T cell receptor beta chain came from a study of blood T cell repertoires in COVID-19. Study-wide context: Samples representing acute and convalescent COVID-19 were sourced from the United States, Italy and Spain. T cells, B-cell-depleted T cells, or PBMCs provided the cDNA or gDNA that served as material.

In the original workflow: Amplification with reference gene primers provided the estimates of nucleated cell counts. The repertoire was sequenced with immunoSEQ multiplex PCR; TCRdb's copy has only in-frame clones and lacks some. The V and J calls and clone size are taken from that table; D and trimming were inferred from the DNA. The repertoire holds more than 200,000 clones, with around 82% as singletons. The trim removed 5 bases at V and 3 bases at J, leaving 10 bases unmatched. The germline gives CDR1 SGHDT, CDR2 YYEEEE. This CDR3 spans 15 amino acids. This TCR was sampled from a middle-aged man with active or convalescent COVID-19. Sequenced input: peripheral blood. This chain links TRBV5-6 with TRBJ1-2; 7 nucleotides line up with TRBD1. The CDR3 here is CASSQETGRYYGYTF. CDR3 nucleotides: TGTGCCAGCAGTCAGGAGACAGGGCGGTACTATGGCTACACCTTC.